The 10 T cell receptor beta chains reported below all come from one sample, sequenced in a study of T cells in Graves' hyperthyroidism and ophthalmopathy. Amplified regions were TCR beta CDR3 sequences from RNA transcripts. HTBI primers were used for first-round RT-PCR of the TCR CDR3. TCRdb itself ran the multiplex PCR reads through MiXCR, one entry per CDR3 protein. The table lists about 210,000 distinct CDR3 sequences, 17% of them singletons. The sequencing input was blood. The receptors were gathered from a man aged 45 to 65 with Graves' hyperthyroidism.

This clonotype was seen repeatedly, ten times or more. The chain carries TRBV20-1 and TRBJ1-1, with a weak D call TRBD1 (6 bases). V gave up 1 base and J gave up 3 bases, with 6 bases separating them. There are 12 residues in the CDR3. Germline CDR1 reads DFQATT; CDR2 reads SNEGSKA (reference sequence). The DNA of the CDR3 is TGCAGTGCTAGAGCAGGGGACACTGAAGCTTTCTTT. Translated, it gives CSARAGDTEAFF.

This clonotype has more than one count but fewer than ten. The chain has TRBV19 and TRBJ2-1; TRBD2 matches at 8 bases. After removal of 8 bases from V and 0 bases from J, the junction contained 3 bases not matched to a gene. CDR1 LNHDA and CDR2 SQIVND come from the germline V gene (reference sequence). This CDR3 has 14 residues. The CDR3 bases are TGTGCCAGTCGAAGCGGGAGCTCCTACAATGAGCAGTTCTTC. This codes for CASRSGSSYNEQFF. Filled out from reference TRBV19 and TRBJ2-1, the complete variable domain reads DGGITQSPKYLFRKEGQNVTLSCEQNLNHDAMYWYRQDPGQGLRLIYYSQIVNDFQKGDIAEGYSVSREKKESFPLTVTSAQKNPTAFYLCASRSGSSYNEQFFGPGTRLTVL.

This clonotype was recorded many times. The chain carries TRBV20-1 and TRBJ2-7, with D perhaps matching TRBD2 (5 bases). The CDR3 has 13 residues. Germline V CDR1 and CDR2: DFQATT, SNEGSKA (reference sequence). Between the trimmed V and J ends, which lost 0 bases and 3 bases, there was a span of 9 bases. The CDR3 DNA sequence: TGCAGTGCTAGAGATCTAGCTAGCTACGAGCAGTACTTC. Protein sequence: CSARDLASYEQYF.

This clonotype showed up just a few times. The CDR3 loop reads CASSYVQGETQYF. The CDR3 region has the DNA TGTGCCAGCAGCTACGTTCAGGGGGAGACCCAGTACTTC. The chain couples TRBV7-2 to TRBJ2-5, with D perhaps matching TRBD1 (6 bases). This CDR3 spans 13 amino acids. V lost 4 bases, J lost 5 bases, and 11 bases lay in between. Germline V gene sequence: CDR1 SGHTA, CDR2 FQGNSA.

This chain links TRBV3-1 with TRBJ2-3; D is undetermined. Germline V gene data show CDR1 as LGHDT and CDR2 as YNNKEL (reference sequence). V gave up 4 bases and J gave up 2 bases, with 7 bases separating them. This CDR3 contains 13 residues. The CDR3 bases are TGTGCCAGCAGCCGCCTTGACACAGATACGCAGTATTTT. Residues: CASSRLDTDTQYF.

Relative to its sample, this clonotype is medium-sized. CDR3 DNA sequence: TGTGCCAGCAGTCTAGACCGGGACGGATTCTACGAGCAGTACTTC. Amino acids: CASSLDRDGFYEQYF. This chain links TRBV28 with TRBJ2-7, with D perhaps assigned TRBD1 or TRBD2 (5 bases each). V shed 5 bases and J shed 3 bases, with 17 bases lying between them. CDR3 length: 15 residues. Germline values: CDR1 MDHEN, CDR2 SYDVKM.

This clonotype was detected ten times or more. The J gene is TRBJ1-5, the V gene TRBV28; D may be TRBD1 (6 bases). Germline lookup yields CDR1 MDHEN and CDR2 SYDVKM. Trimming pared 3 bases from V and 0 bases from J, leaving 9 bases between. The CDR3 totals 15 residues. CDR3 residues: CASSLIQGSNQPQHF. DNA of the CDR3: TGTGCCAGCAGTTTGATACAGGGTAGCAATCAGCCCCAGCATTTT. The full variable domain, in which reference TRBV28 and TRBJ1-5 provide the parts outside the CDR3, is DVKVTQSSRYLVKRTGEKVFLECVQDMDHENMFWYRQDPGLGLRLIYFSYDVKMKEKGDIPEGYSVSREKKERFSLILESASTNQTSMYLCASSLIQGSNQPQHFGDGTRLSIL.

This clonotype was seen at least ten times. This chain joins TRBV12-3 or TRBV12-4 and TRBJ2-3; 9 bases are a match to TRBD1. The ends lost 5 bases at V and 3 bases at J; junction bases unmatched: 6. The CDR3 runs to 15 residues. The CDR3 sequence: CASSPRDRATDTQYF. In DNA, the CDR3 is TGTGCCAGCAGTCCTAGGGACAGGGCAACAGATACGCAGTATTTT.

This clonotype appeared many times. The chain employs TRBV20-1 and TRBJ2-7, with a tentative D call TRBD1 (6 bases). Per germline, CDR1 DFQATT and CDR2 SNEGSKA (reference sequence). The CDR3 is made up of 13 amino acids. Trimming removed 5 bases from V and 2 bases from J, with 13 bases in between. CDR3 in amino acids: CSAHRQATYEQYF. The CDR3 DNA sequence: TGCAGTGCTCACAGACAGGCGACCTACGAGCAGTACTTC.

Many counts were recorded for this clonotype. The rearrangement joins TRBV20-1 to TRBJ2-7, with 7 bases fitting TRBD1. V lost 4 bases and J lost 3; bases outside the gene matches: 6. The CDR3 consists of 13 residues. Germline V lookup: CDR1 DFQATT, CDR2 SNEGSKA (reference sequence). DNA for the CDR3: TGCAGTGCTAATGGGGACAGCCGCTACGAGCAGTACTTC. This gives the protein CSANGDSRYEQYF.